Detailed here is one T cell receptor (beta chain). TCRdb keeps only in-frame clones here, not all; method: immunoSEQ multiplex PCR. The sample shows more than 75,000 clones, roughly three quarters of them seen only once. This CDR3 has 16 residues. The germline CDR1 and CDR2 sequences are SGHNT and YENEEA. With 5 bases clipped from V and 2 bases from J, the junction kept 7 bases outside the gene matches. The sample comes from a study of cytotoxic CD8 clonotypes in ibrutinib-treated CLL. The V gene is TRBV11-3, the J gene TRBJ2-3; 10 bases match TRBD2. This clonotype was obtained from a human donor with chronic lymphocytic leukemia. The material sequenced was PBMCs, taken after 24 months of ibrutinib treatment. CDR3 amino acids: CASSTRLAGYTDTQYF. In nucleotides, the CDR3 is TGTGCCAGCAGCACAAGACTAGCGGGTTACACAGATACGCAGTATTTT.